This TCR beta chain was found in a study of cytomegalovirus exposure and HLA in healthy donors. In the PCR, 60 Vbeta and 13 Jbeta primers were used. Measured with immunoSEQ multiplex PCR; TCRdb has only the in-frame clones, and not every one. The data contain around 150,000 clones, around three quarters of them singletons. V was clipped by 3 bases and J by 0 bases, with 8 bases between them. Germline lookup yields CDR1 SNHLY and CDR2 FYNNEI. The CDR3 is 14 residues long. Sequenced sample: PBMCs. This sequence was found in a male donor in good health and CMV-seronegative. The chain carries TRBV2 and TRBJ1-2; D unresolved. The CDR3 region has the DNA TGTGCCAGCAGTGAGACGGGAGCTAACTATGGCTACACCTTC. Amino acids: CASSETGANYGYTF.